What follows is one T cell receptor (beta chain) and its context. These data are taken from a study of blood T cell repertoires in COVID-19. Across the whole study: From T cells, B-cell-depleted T cells, or PBMCs came the material, which was cDNA or gDNA.

The assay was immunoSEQ multiplex PCR, and TCRdb's table has in-frame clones only and misses some. The data hold around 50,000 clones, with approximately 90% observed a single time. CDR1 is MNHEY, CDR2 SVGAGI, per germline. The CDR3 runs 16 residues. V lost 2 bases to trimming and J lost 1 base; unmatched junction nucleotides: 4. This chain uses TRBV6-5 with TRBJ2-5; TRBD2 aligns across 10 bases. Material: peripheral blood. The receptor's source is a man in his 70s with acute or convalescent COVID-19. For the CDR3, the DNA is TGTGCCAGCAGTTACGGGATAGCGGGGGGCCAAGAGACCCAGTACTTC. It encodes CASSYGIAGGQETQYF.